The clone carrying this T cell receptor (beta chain) was seen repeatedly, ten times or more. Ophthalmopathy patients all had a Clinical Activity Score of at least 3, a NOSPECS grade of at least 4 and disease under 3 months old. On the basis of clinical symptoms, serum thyroxine and TRAb, thyroid ultrasound and orbital computed tomography, diagnoses were made. CDR1 SEHNR and CDR2 FQNEAQ come from the germline V gene (reference sequence). CDR3 size: 13 residues. The V gene lost 2 bases and the J gene lost 2 bases, with 7 bases spanning the gap. The data were obtained in a study of T cells in Graves' hyperthyroidism and ophthalmopathy. Study information: Before treatment of any kind, peripheral blood was taken at initial diagnosis.

What was amplified from RNA transcripts were TCR beta CDR3 regions. During a first-round RT-PCR of the TCR CDR3, the HTBI primer set was used. MiXCR, run by TCRdb on the multiplex PCR reads, gives a single entry per CDR3 protein. The sample lists approximately 600,000 distinct CDR3 sequences, approximately 15% seen once, with over 6% in the top ten. The gene calls are TRBV7-9 and TRBJ2-7; D uncertain. Sequenced material: blood. The TCR comes from a woman in her late teens or twenties with Graves' ophthalmopathy. In DNA form, the CDR3 reads TGTGCCAGCAGCTTACAGGAAGCCTACGAGCAGTACTTC. Translation: CASSLQEAYEQYF.